What follows are 17 T cell receptor beta chains derived from one specimen sequenced in a study of blood T cell repertoires in COVID-19. TCRdb's table, derived via immunoSEQ multiplex PCR, lists solely in-frame clones and lacks some. The table lists 54,000 or so clones, 82% of them singletons. The sequencing sample was made of peripheral blood. The receptors come from an elderly man with COVID-19, enrolled during active disease.

The rearrangement uses TRBV5-1 and TRBJ1-6; no firm D call. The germline gives CDR1 SGHRS, CDR2 YFSETQ. The V and J ends lost 3 bases and 6 bases respectively, with 13 bases between them. This CDR3 has 15 residues. The CDR3 sequence is CASSYDGSFNSPLHF. The CDR3 DNA follows: TGCGCCAGCAGCTACGACGGGAGCTTTAATTCACCCCTCCACTTT. The whole variable domain, remainder taken from reference TRBV5-1 and TRBJ1-6, is KAGVTQTPRYLIKTRGQQVTLSCSPISGHRSVSWYQQTPGQGLQFLFEYFSETQRNKGNFPGRFSGRQFSNSRSEMNVSTLELGDSALYLCASSYDGSFNSPLHFGNGTRLTVT.

The chain carries TRBV5-4 and TRBJ2-2; 16 bases fit TRBD2. Per germline, CDR1 SGHNT and CDR2 YYREEE (reference sequence). The CDR3 contains 17 residues. The trim removed 5 bases at V and 3 bases at J, leaving 4 bases unmatched. The CDR3 DNA sequence: TGTGCCAGCAGGAAGGGACTAGCGGGAGGGTACACCGGGGAGCTGTTTTTT. Translating gives CASRKGLAGGYTGELFF.

CDR3 protein: CASSLGQRDTQYF. The CDR3 DNA sequence: TGCGCCAGCAGCTTGGGCCAGCGGGATACGCAGTATTTT. The rearrangement joins TRBV5-1 to TRBJ2-3; TRBD2 might be the D (5 bases). This CDR3 is built from 13 residues. Trimming left V 0 bases short and J 6 bases short, with 8 bases between. CDR1 is SGHRS, CDR2 YFSETQ, per germline.

DNA of the CDR3: TGTGCCAGCAGCGTTACAGGGGGCGGCTATGGCTACACCTTC. This sequence encodes CASSVTGGGYGYTF. This chain connects TRBV9 to TRBJ1-2, with 9 bases fitting TRBD1. CDR1 SGDLS and CDR2 YYNGEE come from the germline V gene. This CDR3 is 14 amino acids long. Germline trimming cut 2 bases from V and 4 bases from J; bases unmatched to any gene: 3. Together with reference TRBV9 and TRBJ1-2, the CDR3 gives the full variable domain: DSGVTQTPKHLITATGQRVTLRCSPRSGDLSVYWYQQSLDQGLQFLIQYYNGEERAKGNILERFSAQQFPDLHSELNLSSLELGDSALYFCASSVTGGGYGYTFGSGTRLTVV.

V gene TRBV6-2 or TRBV6-3 combines with J gene TRBJ2-7, with D possibly matching TRBD1 (6 bases). Trimming stripped 6 bases from V and 0 bases from J, with 18 bases between. The CDR3 consists of 16 residues. Germline V gene sequence: CDR1 MNHEY, CDR2 SVGEGT. CDR3 nucleotides: TGTGCCAGCAGCCTCACACAGGGAACGGGCTCCTACGAGCAGTACTTC. It encodes CASSLTQGTGSYEQYF.

The chain couples TRBV5-5 to TRBJ2-1, with unresolved D. Per the germline V gene, CDR1 is SGHKS and CDR2 is YYEKEE (reference sequence). The CDR3 length is 13 residues. V was cut by 0 bases and J by 4 bases, with 5 bases left in between. The CDR3 bases are TGTGCCAGCAGCTTGGCCCTTTACAATGAGCAGTTCTTC. This gives the protein CASSLALYNEQFF. Full variable domain (rest looked up from reference TRBV5-5 and TRBJ2-1): DAGVTQSPTHLIKTRGQQVTLRCSPISGHKSVSWYQQVLGQGPQFIFQYYEKEERGRGNFPDRFSARQFPNYSSELNVNALLLGDSALYLCASSLALYNEQFFGPGTRLTVL.

The V gene is TRBV9, the J gene TRBJ2-2; the D is unclear. Between the trimmed V and J ends, which lost 0 bases and 4 bases, there was a span of 4 bases. The CDR3 spans 13 residues. Germline lookup yields CDR1 SGDLS and CDR2 YYNGEE. For the CDR3, the DNA is TGTGCCAGCAGCGTAGCCTCCACCGGGGAGCTGTTTTTT. Translated: CASSVASTGELFF.

This clone has only one observation. This chain's CDR3 is CASSYSGDLFLNTEAFF. CDR3 nucleotide sequence: TGCGCCAGCAGCTACTCAGGGGACCTCTTTTTAAACACTGAAGCTTTCTTT. This sequence joins TRBV5-1 and TRBJ1-1; D might be TRBD1 (6 bases). The V end lost 3 bases, the J end lost 2 bases, and 20 bases lay between the germline ends. Germline V gene data show CDR1 as SGHRS and CDR2 as YFSETQ. CDR3 size: 17 residues.

The chain joins TRBV12-3 or TRBV12-4 to TRBJ1-1; D may be TRBD1 (5 bases). V was shortened by 6 bases and J by 10 bases, with 18 bases between the two germline ends. The CDR3 runs to 13 residues. CDR3 residues: CASSPAGIESAFF. The CDR3 DNA follows: TGTGCCAGCAGCCCCGCAGGGATCGAATCAGCTTTCTTT.

The count of this clone is one. The V and J genes are TRBV7-2 and TRBJ1-1; weak D call: TRBD1 (5 bases). CDR1 and CDR2 (germline): SGHTA, FQGNSA. Between the trimmed V and J ends, which lost 4 bases and 1 base, there was a span of 10 bases. The CDR3 sequence is 14 residues long. The CDR3: CASSWDGGNTEAFF. The CDR3 bases are TGTGCCAGCAGCTGGGACGGGGGGAACACTGAAGCTTTCTTT.

The chain is built from TRBV7-9 and TRBJ1-2; possible D gene TRBD1, 6 bases. Germline V gene data show CDR1 as SEHNR and CDR2 as FQNEAQ (reference sequence). The CDR3 runs 13 residues. Trimming shortened V by 4 bases and J by 2 bases, and 8 bases separated the two germline ends. The CDR3, as DNA: TGTGCCAGCAGCTCCGGACAGAACTATGGCTACACCTTC. Translation gives CASSSGQNYGYTF.

The gene calls are TRBV29-1 and TRBJ2-5; the D is unclear. This CDR3 has 13 residues. The germline V and J ends were trimmed by 7 bases and 2 bases, with 14 bases remaining between them. The germline V gene encodes CDR1 SQVTM and CDR2 ANQGSEA. CDR3 DNA sequence: TGCAGCGGCCGTTCGGGTCGGCAAGAGACCCAGTACTTC. This codes for CSGRSGRQETQYF.

CDR3 sequence (DNA): TGTGCCACCGTGGATGCGGACAGTGCTTTGAACACTGAAGCTTTCTTT. Translation gives CATVDADSALNTEAFF. V usage is TRBV3-1 (or the pseudogene TRBV3-2) and J usage is TRBJ1-1; maybe TRBD1 (6 bases). From germline, CDR1 is LGHDT and CDR2 YNNKEL (reference sequence). CDR3 size: 16 residues. The germline V and J ends were trimmed by 10 bases and 0 bases, with 21 bases remaining between them.

J is TRBJ2-3 and V is TRBV19, with D maybe TRBD1 (6 bases). V was cut by 3 bases and J by 6 bases, with 13 bases left in between. In germline, CDR1 is LNHDA, CDR2 SQIVND (reference sequence). This CDR3 spans 14 amino acids. CDR3 region: CASSMGPQGDTQYF. DNA of the CDR3: TGTGCCAGTAGTATGGGGCCCCAGGGGGATACGCAGTATTTT.

V gene TRBV11-2 combines with J gene TRBJ1-1; unclear D gene. Germline V gene data show CDR1 as SGHAT and CDR2 as FQNNGV. Trimming removed 3 bases at V and 1 base at J, with 6 bases between. The CDR3 covers 13 residues. The CDR3 bases are TGTGCCAGCAGCTTTGGCCAGAACACTGAAGCTTTCTTT. Protein sequence: CASSFGQNTEAFF. Supplemented by reference TRBV11-2 and TRBJ1-1, the full variable domain reads EAGVAQSPRYKIIEKRQSVAFWCNPISGHATLYWYQQILGQGPKLLIQFQNNGVVDDSQLPKDRFSAERLKGVDSTLKIQPAKLEDSAVYLCASSFGQNTEAFFGQGTRLTVV.

This chain connects TRBV5-1 to TRBJ2-3, with D perhaps matching TRBD2 (5 bases). Trimming removed 4 bases from V and 2 bases from J, with 14 bases in between. Germline V gene data show CDR1 as SGHRS and CDR2 as YFSETQ. The CDR3 is 15 amino acids. The CDR3 sequence is CASSLEARDTDTQYF. The CDR3 bases are TGCGCCAGCAGCCTGGAGGCCCGGGACACAGATACGCAGTATTTT.

In its sample, this clone was seen a few times. This chain links TRBV4-3 with TRBJ1-1; D not resolved. The CDR3 covers 11 residues. The V end was cut by 3 bases, the J end by 5 bases, with 4 bases between. Germline CDR1 reads LGHNA; CDR2 reads YSLEER. For the CDR3, the DNA is TGCGCCAGCAGCCACAGGACTGAAGCTTTCTTT. It codes for CASSHRTEAFF.